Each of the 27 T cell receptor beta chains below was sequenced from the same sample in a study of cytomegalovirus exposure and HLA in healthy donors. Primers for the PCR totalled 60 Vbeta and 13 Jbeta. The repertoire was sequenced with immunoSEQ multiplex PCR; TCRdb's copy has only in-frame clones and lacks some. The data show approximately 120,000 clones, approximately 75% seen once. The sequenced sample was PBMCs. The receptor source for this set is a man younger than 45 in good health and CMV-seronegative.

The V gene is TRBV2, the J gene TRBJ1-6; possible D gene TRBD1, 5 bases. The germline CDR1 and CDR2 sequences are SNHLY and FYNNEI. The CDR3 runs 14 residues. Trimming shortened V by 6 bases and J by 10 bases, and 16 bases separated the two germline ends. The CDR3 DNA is TGTGCCAGCAGCCCGACAGAAATTAGCTCACCCCTCCACTTT. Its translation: CASSPTEISSPLHF.

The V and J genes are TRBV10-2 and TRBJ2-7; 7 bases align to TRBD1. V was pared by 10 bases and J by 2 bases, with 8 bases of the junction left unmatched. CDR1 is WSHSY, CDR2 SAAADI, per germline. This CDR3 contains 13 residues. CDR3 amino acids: CATEDRQTYEQYF. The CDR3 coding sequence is TGCGCCACCGAGGACAGGCAGACCTACGAGCAGTACTTC.

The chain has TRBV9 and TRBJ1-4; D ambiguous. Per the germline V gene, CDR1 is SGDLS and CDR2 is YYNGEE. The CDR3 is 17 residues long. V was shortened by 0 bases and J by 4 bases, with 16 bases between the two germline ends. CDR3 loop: CASSVGQSGGLNEKLFF. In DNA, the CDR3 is TGTGCCAGCAGCGTAGGTCAGAGTGGAGGCCTTAATGAAAAACTGTTTTTT.

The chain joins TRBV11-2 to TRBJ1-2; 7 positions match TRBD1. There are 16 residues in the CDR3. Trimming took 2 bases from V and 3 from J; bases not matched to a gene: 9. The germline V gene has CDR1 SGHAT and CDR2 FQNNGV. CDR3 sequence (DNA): TGTGCCAGCAGCTTAATCTCGGGACAGCTCCACTATGGCTACACCTTC. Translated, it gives CASSLISGQLHYGYTF.

CDR3 coding DNA: TGCGCCAGCAGTGAGGCTGAGGGTCACAATGAGCAGTTCTTC. This encodes CASSEAEGHNEQFF. The J gene is TRBJ2-1, the V gene TRBV10-2; D might be TRBD2 (5 bases). The V end lost 2 bases, the J end lost 5 bases, and 10 bases lay between the germline ends. The germline CDR1 and CDR2 sequences are WSHSY and SAAADI. The CDR3 has 14 amino acids.

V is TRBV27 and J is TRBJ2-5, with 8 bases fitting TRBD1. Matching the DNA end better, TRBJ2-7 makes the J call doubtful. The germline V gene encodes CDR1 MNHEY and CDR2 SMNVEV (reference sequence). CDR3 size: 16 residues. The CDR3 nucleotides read TGTGCCAGCAGTTCTCCAGGACAGGGTCGGTCCTACGAGCAGTACTTC. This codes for CASSSPGQGRSYEQYF.

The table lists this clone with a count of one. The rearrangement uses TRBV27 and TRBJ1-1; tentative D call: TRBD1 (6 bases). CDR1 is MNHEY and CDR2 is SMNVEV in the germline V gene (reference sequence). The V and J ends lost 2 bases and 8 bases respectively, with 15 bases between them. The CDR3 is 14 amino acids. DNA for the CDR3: TGTGCCAGCAGTTTACTGGCAGGGGATAGGGAAGCTTTCTTT. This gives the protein CASSLLAGDREAFF.

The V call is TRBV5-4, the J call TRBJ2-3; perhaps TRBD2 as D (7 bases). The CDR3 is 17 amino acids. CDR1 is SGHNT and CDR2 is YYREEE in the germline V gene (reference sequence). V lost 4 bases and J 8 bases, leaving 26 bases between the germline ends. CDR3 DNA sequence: TGTGCCAGCAGCCAACCCGCGGAGGGGGGGAGCCTCGGTACGCAGTATTTT. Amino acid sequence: CASSQPAEGGSLGTQYF.

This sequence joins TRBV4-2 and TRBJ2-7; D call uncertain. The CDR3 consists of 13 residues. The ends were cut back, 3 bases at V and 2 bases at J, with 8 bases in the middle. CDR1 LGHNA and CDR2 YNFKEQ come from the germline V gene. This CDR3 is CASSQHRAYEQYF. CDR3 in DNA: TGTGCCAGCAGCCAGCATCGGGCCTACGAGCAGTACTTC.

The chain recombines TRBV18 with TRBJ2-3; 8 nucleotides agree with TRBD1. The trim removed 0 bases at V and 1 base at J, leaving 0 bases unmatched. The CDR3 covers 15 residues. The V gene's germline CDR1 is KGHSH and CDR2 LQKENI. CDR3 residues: CASSPPDRGTDTQYF. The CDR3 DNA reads TGTGCCAGCTCACCACCGGACAGGGGCACAGATACGCAGTATTTT.

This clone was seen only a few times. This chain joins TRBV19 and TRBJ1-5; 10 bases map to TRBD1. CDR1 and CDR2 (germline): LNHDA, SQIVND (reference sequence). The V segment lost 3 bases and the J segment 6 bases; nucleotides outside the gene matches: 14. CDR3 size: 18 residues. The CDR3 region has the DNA TGTGCCAGTAGTATTAGGCGCCGATGGGACAGGGGACCTCAGCCCCAGCATTTT. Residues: CASSIRRRWDRGPQPQHF. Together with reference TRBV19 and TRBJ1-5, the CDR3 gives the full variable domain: DGGITQSPKYLFRKEGQNVTLSCEQNLNHDAMYWYRQDPGQGLRLIYYSQIVNDFQKGDIAEGYSVSREKKESFPLTVTSAQKNPTAFYLCASSIRRRWDRGPQPQHFGDGTRLSIL.

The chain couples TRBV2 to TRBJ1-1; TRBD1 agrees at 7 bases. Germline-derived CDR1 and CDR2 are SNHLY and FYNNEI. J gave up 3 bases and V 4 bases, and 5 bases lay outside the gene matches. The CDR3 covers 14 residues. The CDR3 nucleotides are TGTGCCAGCAGTGGTCAGGGGGTAGACACTGAAGCTTTCTTT. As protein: CASSGQGVDTEAFF.

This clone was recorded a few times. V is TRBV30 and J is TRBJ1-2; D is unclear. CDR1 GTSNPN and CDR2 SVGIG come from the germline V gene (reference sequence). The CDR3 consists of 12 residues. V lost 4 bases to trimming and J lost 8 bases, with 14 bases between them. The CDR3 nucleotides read TGTGCCTGGACCCAGGCTTTTAAGGGCTACACCTTC. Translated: CAWTQAFKGYTF.

CDR3 nucleotides: TGTGCCAGCAGCTTAGCGAGTTATGGTGCCGGAGGGGGGGACAATGAGCAGTTCTTC. Its translation is CASSLASYGAGGGDNEQFF. The chain links TRBV7-9 to TRBJ2-1; a weak D match, TRBD2 (7 bases). The germline V gene has CDR1 SEHNR and CDR2 FQNEAQ (reference sequence). The V gene lost 0 bases and the J gene lost 5 bases, with 23 bases spanning the gap. CDR3 length: 19 residues.

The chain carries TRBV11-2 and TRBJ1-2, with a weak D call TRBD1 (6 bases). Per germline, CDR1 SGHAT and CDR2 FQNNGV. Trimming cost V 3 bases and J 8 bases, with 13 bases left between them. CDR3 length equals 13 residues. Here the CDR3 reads CASSFGGAKGYTF. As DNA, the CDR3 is TGTGCCAGCAGCTTCGGGGGGGCTAAAGGCTACACCTTC.

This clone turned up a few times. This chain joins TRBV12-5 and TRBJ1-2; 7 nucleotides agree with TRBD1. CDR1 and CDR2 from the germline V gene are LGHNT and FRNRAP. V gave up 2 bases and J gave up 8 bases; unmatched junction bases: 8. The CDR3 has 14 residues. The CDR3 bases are TGTGCTAGTGGTTTGTCGCAAGGGGGCAGAGGCTACACCTTC. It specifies CASGLSQGGRGYTF.

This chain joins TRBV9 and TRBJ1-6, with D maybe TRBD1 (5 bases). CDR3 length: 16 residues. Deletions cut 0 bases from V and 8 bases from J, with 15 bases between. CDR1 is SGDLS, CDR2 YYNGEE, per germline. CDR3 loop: CASSVEDINGDSPLHF. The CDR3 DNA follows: TGTGCCAGCAGCGTAGAGGACATTAACGGAGATTCACCCCTCCACTTT.

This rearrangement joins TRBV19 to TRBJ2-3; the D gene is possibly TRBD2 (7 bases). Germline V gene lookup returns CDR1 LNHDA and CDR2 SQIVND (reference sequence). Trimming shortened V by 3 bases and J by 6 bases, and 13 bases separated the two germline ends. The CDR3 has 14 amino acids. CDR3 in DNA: TGTGCCAGTAGTATGGGGAGGGGGTCGGATACGCAGTATTTT. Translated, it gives CASSMGRGSDTQYF.

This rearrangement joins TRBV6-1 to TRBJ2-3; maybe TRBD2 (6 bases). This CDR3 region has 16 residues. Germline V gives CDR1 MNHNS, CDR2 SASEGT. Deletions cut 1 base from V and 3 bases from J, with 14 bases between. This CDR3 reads CASSEVLGGLTDTQYF. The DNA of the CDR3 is TGTGCCAGCAGTGAAGTTCTGGGGGGTTTGACAGATACGCAGTATTTT.

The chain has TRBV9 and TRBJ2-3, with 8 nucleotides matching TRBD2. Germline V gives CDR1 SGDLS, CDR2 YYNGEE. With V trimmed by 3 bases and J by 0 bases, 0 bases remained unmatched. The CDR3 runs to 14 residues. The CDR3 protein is CASSGGGSTDTQYF. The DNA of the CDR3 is TGTGCCAGCAGCGGCGGGGGGAGCACAGATACGCAGTATTTT.

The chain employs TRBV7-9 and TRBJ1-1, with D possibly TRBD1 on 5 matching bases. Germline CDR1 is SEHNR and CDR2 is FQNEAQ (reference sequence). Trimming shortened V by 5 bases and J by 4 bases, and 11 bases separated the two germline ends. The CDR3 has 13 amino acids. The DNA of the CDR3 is TGTGCCAGCAGCCCCGCGGGGGGCACTGAAGCTTTCTTT. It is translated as CASSPAGGTEAFF.

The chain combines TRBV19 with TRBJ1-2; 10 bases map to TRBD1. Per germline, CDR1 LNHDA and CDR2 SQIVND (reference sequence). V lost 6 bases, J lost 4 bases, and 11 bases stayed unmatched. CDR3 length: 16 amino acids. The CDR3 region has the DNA TGTGCCAGTAGCCACGGGGAGACAGGGGGCCGCTATGGCTACACCTTC. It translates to CASSHGETGGRYGYTF.

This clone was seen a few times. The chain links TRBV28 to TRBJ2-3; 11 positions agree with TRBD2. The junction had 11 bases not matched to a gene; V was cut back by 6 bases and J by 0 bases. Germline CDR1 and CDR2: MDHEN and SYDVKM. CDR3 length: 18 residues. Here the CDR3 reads CASSPASGGFYSTDTQYF. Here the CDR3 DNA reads TGTGCCAGCAGCCCAGCTAGCGGGGGGTTCTATAGCACAGATACGCAGTATTTT. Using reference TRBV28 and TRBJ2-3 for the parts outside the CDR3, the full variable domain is DVKVTQSSRYLVKRTGEKVFLECVQDMDHENMFWYRQDPGLGLRLIYFSYDVKMKEKGDIPEGYSVSREKKERFSLILESASTNQTSMYLCASSPASGGFYSTDTQYFGPGTRLTVL.

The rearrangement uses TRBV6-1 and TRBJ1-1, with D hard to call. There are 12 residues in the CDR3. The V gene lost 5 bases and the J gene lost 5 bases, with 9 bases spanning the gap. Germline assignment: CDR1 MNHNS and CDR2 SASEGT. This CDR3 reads CASSKMETEAFF. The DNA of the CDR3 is TGTGCCAGCAGTAAGATGGAGACTGAAGCTTTCTTT.

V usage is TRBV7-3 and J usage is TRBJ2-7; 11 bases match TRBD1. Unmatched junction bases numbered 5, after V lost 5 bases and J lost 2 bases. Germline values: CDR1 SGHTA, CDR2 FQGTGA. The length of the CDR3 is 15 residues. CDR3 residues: CASSLGDRGTYEQYF. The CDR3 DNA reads TGTGCCAGCAGCCTAGGGGACAGGGGGACCTACGAGCAGTACTTC.

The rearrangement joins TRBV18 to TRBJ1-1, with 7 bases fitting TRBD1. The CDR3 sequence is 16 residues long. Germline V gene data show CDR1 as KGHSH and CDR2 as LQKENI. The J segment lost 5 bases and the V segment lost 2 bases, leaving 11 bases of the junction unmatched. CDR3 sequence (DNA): TGTGCCAGCTCACCAACGAGACAGGGTTCAGGTACTGAAGCTTTCTTT. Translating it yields CASSPTRQGSGTEAFF.

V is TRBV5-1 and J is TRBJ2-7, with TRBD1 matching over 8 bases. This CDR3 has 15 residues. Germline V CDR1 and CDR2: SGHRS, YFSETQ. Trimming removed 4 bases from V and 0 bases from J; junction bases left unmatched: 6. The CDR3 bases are TGCGCCAGCAGCGGCGGACAGGGACTCTCCTACGAGCAGTACTTC. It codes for CASSGGQGLSYEQYF.